Below, 27 T cell receptor beta chains from the same sample are listed, as sequenced in a study of T and B cells in COVID-19 patients. TRB was amplified from roughly 250-500 ng of blood genomic DNA. Multiplex PCR with BIOMED2 TRB-A/B primer pools amplified TRB rearrangements. Each CDR3 protein is one row after TCRdb ran MiXCR on the multiplex PCR reads. Counted here are 20,000 to 30,000 distinct CDR3 sequences, about 31% occurring once; the ten biggest clones make up around 1.8%. Sequenced sample: blood. The receptors stem from a human donor who had recovered from COVID-19.

The chain has TRBV5-1 and TRBJ2-2, with TRBD1 matching over 12 bases. Looked up from germline, CDR1 is SGHRS and CDR2 is YFSETQ. Trimming at V came to 2 bases and at J to 4 bases, leaving 3 bases not matched to a gene. The CDR3 spans 16 residues. The CDR3 bases are TGCGCCAGCAGCTTCGGGACAGGGGGCTCCACCGGGGAGCTGTTTTTT. This codes for CASSFGTGGSTGELFF.

The rearrangement joins TRBV6-5 to TRBJ2-3; 10 bases align to TRBD2. This CDR3 is built from 15 residues. Unmatched junction bases numbered 7, after V lost 8 bases and J lost 2 bases. Germline CDR1 MNHEY, CDR2 SVGAGI. The CDR3 DNA sequence: TGTGCCAGCGATGATAGCGGGGGGTCCACAGATACGCAGTATTTT. This gives the protein CASDDSGGSTDTQYF.

This clonotype turned up a few times. The chain uses TRBV4-3 and TRBJ1-2; D is unclear. In germline, CDR1 is LGHNA, CDR2 YSLEER. The CDR3 is made up of 15 amino acids. V was pared by 5 bases and J by 7 bases, with 20 bases between. CDR3 residues: CASSSLSLPRAGYTF. In nucleotides, the CDR3 is TGCGCCAGCAGCTCTCTGAGCCTCCCTAGGGCTGGCTACACCTTC.

This clonotype was detected a few times. This chain uses TRBV6-5 with TRBJ1-1; 8 nucleotides match TRBD1. The CDR3 spans 14 residues. Germline V gene data show CDR1 as MNHEY and CDR2 as SVGAGI. Trimming cost V 7 bases and J 2 bases; bases outside gene matches: 6. DNA for the CDR3: TGTGCCAGCACAGGGGGCACGTACAACACTGAAGCTTTCTTT. It specifies CASTGGTYNTEAFF.

CDR3 DNA: TGTGCCAGCAGCTCCCCGGGGGCCAAAAACATTCAGTACTTC. Amino acids: CASSSPGAKNIQYF. This sequence joins TRBV7-9 and TRBJ2-4, with D maybe TRBD2 (5 bases). Germline V gene data show CDR1 as SEHNR and CDR2 as FQNEAQ (reference sequence). This CDR3 has 14 amino acids. Trimming removed 4 bases from V and 1 base from J, with 8 bases in between.

Regarding this clonotype: The conserved phenylalanine or tryptophan is not found at the CDR3 terminus, so this likely reflects a read error. The rearrangement joins TRBV6-1 to TRBJ2-3, with TRBD2 matching over 10 bases. Trimming cost V 4 bases and J 1 base; bases outside gene matches: 5. Germline CDR1 and CDR2: MNHNS and SASEGT. The CDR3 runs to 16 residues. Here the CDR3 reads CASSALAGPGTDTQYL. In nucleotides, the CDR3 is TGTGCCAGCAGTGCACTAGCGGGGCCCGGCACAGATACGCAGTATCTT.

This clonotype ranks as medium-sized (0.01 to 0.1%). The CDR3 spells CSVGLAGGNEQFF. CDR3 DNA sequence: TGCAGCGTTGGACTAGCGGGAGGCAATGAGCAGTTCTTC. V is TRBV29-1 and J is TRBJ2-1; 13 positions match TRBD2. Trimming removed 4 bases from V and 6 bases from J; junction bases left unmatched: 0. CDR3 size: 13 residues. Germline CDR1 SQVTM, CDR2 ANQGSEA.

This clonotype was found a few times. J is TRBJ2-5 and V is TRBV5-5, with TRBD2 identical over 9 bases. The V and J ends lost 0 bases and 5 bases, in that order; junction bases with no gene match: 5. CDR3 size: 15 residues. Germline lookup yields CDR1 SGHKS and CDR2 YYEKEE (reference sequence). CDR3 amino acids: CASSLERGARETQYF. CDR3 sequence (DNA): TGTGCCAGCAGCTTGGAGCGGGGGGCCCGGGAGACCCAGTACTTC.

Many counts were recorded for this clonotype. The chain employs TRBV27 and TRBJ2-2; possibly TRBD1 for D (5 bases). Trimming took off 6 bases at V and 8 bases at J, with 10 bases between the two ends. The CDR3 has 12 residues. Germline loops: CDR1 MNHEY, CDR2 SMNVEV (reference sequence). In DNA form, the CDR3 reads TGTGCCAGCAGAGTTGGGGCGGGGGAGCTGTTTTTT. This gives the protein CASRVGAGELFF.

This clonotype was picked up many times. This chain links TRBV15 with TRBJ2-5; TRBD1 might be the D (5 bases). V was cut by 4 bases and J by 1 base, with 10 bases left in between. The CDR3 length is 14 residues. The germline V gene encodes CDR1 LNHNV and CDR2 YYDKDF (reference sequence). The CDR3: CATSIRGFQETQYF. CDR3 in DNA: TGTGCCACCAGCATAAGGGGATTCCAAGAGACCCAGTACTTC.

This clonotype was observed a few times. The chain links TRBV4-3 to TRBJ2-1, with 11 bases fitting TRBD2. CDR3 size: 16 residues. CDR1 LGHNA and CDR2 YSLEER come from the germline V gene. The V and J ends lost 2 bases and 8 bases, in that order; junction bases with no gene match: 8. CDR3: CASSQTLAGGGDEQFF. The CDR3 DNA reads TGCGCCAGCAGCCAAACCCTAGCGGGAGGCGGCGATGAGCAGTTCTTC.

The V call is TRBV28, the J call TRBJ1-4; no clear D. The CDR3 totals 13 residues. Germline lookup yields CDR1 MDHEN and CDR2 SYDVKM. V lost 2 bases to trimming and J lost 3 bases, with 4 bases between them. The DNA for the CDR3 is TGTGCCAGCAGTTTAGAACCTAATGAAAAACTGTTTTTT. It is translated as CASSLEPNEKLFF. The full variable domain, rest sourced from reference TRBV28 and TRBJ1-4, is DVKVTQSSRYLVKRTGEKVFLECVQDMDHENMFWYRQDPGLGLRLIYFSYDVKMKEKGDIPEGYSVSREKKERFSLILESASTNQTSMYLCASSLEPNEKLFFGSGTQLSVL.

This clonotype was recorded at least ten times. V usage is TRBV27 and J usage is TRBJ2-7; D unclear. V lost 3 bases and J 6 bases, leaving 15 bases between the germline ends. Per germline, CDR1 MNHEY and CDR2 SMNVEV (reference sequence). CDR3 length equals 14 residues. This CDR3 reads CASSFFSEVGEQYF. The CDR3 DNA sequence: TGTGCCAGCAGTTTCTTTTCTGAGGTGGGCGAGCAGTACTTC.

This clonotype was counted only a few times. The rearrangement uses TRBV6-4 and TRBJ2-1; 8 bases match TRBD2. The CDR3 is 15 amino acids. The germline CDR1 and CDR2 sequences are MRHNA and SNTAGT. Trimming took 8 bases from V and 3 from J; bases not matched to a gene: 9. CDR3 in DNA: TGTGCCAGCCGGAAAAGCGGGAGTGGCTACAATGAGCAGTTCTTC. This encodes CASRKSGSGYNEQFF.

Turning to this clonotype: A much bigger clone sits one base away, suggesting this may be a read error. The genes are TRBV19 and TRBJ2-7; D is possibly TRBD1 (5 bases). Germline V CDR1 and CDR2: LNHDA, SQIVND (reference sequence). V was shortened by 3 bases and J by 3 bases, with 9 bases between the two germline ends. This CDR3 has 13 residues. The chain's CDR3 is CASSIQGCYEQYF. The CDR3 nucleotides read TGTGCCAGTAGTATCCAGGGATGCTACGAGCAGTACTTC.

This clonotype occurred a few times. V and J are TRBV27 and TRBJ1-1; D is undetermined. With 8 bases removed from V and 3 bases from J, the gap between germline ends came to 13 bases. The CDR3 is 13 residues long. Germline CDR1 MNHEY, CDR2 SMNVEV (reference sequence). This CDR3 reads CASSRGGDTEAFF. Here the CDR3 DNA reads TGTGCCAGCTCCCGAGGTGGGGACACTGAAGCTTTCTTT.

This clonotype has only a few counts. This rearrangement joins TRBV18 to TRBJ2-5; D remains ambiguous. Germline CDR1 reads KGHSH; CDR2 reads LQKENI. CDR3 length: 16 residues. V was cut by 5 bases and J by 5 bases, with 21 bases left in between. The CDR3 nucleotides are TGTGCCAGCTCATCGACGGCAGGCCAAGCTACGGAGACCCAGTACTTC. Its protein product is CASSSTAGQATETQYF.

This clonotype has only one observation. The germline gene is not matched at one end of the junction; a read error may be the cause. The V call is TRBV5-4, the J call TRBJ2-7; D possibly matches TRBD1 or TRBD2 (5 bases each). The CDR3 is 14 amino acids. The germline V gene encodes CDR1 SGHNT and CDR2 YYREEE (reference sequence). CDR3 sequence: CASSPGTTPIEQYF. CDR3 bases: TGCGCCAGCAGCCCCGGGACGACGCCTATCGAGCAGTACTTC.

V and J are TRBV13 and TRBJ1-1; 7 positions agree with TRBD1. With V trimmed by 5 bases and J by 0 bases, 6 bases remained unmatched. Per the germline V gene, CDR1 is PRHDT and CDR2 is FYEKMQ (reference sequence). This CDR3 has 15 residues. The CDR3 DNA follows: TGTGCCAGCAGCCCAGGGGGGGAAATGAACACTGAAGCTTTCTTT. Encoded protein: CASSPGGEMNTEAFF.

By share, this clonotype ranks as medium-sized. The J gene is TRBJ2-5, the V gene TRBV5-6; 8 nucleotides match TRBD1. CDR1 is SGHDT, CDR2 YYEEEE, per germline. CDR3 length equals 16 residues. Unmatched junction bases numbered 12, after V lost 3 bases and J lost 5 bases. The CDR3 DNA follows: TGTGCCAGCAGCTACGGGACAGGTGGTCTACAGGAGACCCAGTACTTC. It encodes CASSYGTGGLQETQYF.

This clonotype was picked up many times. The chain links TRBV18 to TRBJ2-2; unclear D gene. CDR1 and CDR2 from the germline V gene are KGHSH and LQKENI. The V gene lost 0 bases and the J gene lost 3 bases, with 14 bases spanning the gap. The CDR3 is made up of 17 amino acids. Here the CDR3 reads CASSPPGKGTYTGELFF. DNA of the CDR3: TGTGCCAGCTCACCACCAGGAAAGGGAACCTACACCGGGGAGCTGTTTTTT.

This clonotype showed up just a few times. The V call is TRBV24-1, the J call TRBJ2-3, with D unresolved. Per germline, CDR1 KGHDR and CDR2 SFDVKD. This CDR3 has 14 residues. V was trimmed by 3 bases and J by 0 bases, leaving 6 bases between them. CDR3 nucleotide sequence: TGTGCCACCAGTGATCCAGTTAGCACAGATACGCAGTATTTT. It yields the protein CATSDPVSTDTQYF.

This clonotype was counted only a few times. This sequence joins TRBV6-2 or TRBV6-3 and TRBJ1-5; D gene unclear. V lost 4 bases, J lost 4 bases, and 11 bases lay in between. The germline gives CDR1 MNHEY, CDR2 SVGEGT. The CDR3 is made up of 14 amino acids. CDR3 amino acids: CASSSHGQNQPQHF. CDR3 DNA: TGTGCCAGCAGTTCTCATGGTCAAAATCAGCCCCAGCATTTT.

At least ten counts were recorded for this clonotype. The rearrangement joins TRBV15 to TRBJ1-4; tentative D call: TRBD1 (6 bases). The V gene lost 5 bases and the J gene lost 7 bases, with 14 bases spanning the gap. The CDR3 runs to 14 residues. CDR1 and CDR2 from the germline V gene are LNHNV and YYDKDF (reference sequence). CDR3 amino acids: CATSRGLVREKLFF. DNA of the CDR3: TGTGCCACCAGCCGGGGGCTGGTACGTGAAAAACTGTTTTTT. Using reference TRBV15 and TRBJ1-4 for the parts outside the CDR3, the full variable domain is DAMVIQNPRYQVTQFGKPVTLSCSQTLNHNVMYWYQQKSSQAPKLLFHYYDKDFNNEADTPDNFQSRRPNTSFCFLDIRSPGLGDTAMYLCATSRGLVREKLFFGSGTQLSVL.

This clonotype is classed as medium-sized. The chain employs TRBV15 and TRBJ2-2; D possibly corresponds to TRBD1 (5 bases). The CDR3 length is 15 residues. Trimming removed 5 bases at V and 0 bases at J, with 10 bases between. Germline V gene data show CDR1 as LNHNV and CDR2 as YYDKDF (reference sequence). The CDR3 loop reads CATSSGRANTGELFF. CDR3 DNA sequence: TGTGCCACCAGCTCCGGCAGGGCGAACACCGGGGAGCTGTTTTTT.

The chain recombines TRBV6-2 or TRBV6-3 with TRBJ2-2, with D possibly matching TRBD1 (6 bases). Germline V lookup: CDR1 MNHEY, CDR2 SVGEGT. The V gene lost 4 bases and the J gene lost 4 bases, with 13 bases spanning the gap. CDR3 length: 15 amino acids. CDR3 region: CASSLRQAPTGELFF. Written as DNA, the CDR3 is TGTGCCAGCAGTTTAAGACAGGCCCCCACCGGGGAGCTGTTTTTT.

This chain links TRBV6-5 with TRBJ1-2; the match to TRBD1 covers 7 bases. Germline values: CDR1 MNHEY, CDR2 SVGAGI. This CDR3 is built from 15 residues. The V and J ends lost 4 bases and 2 bases, in that order; junction bases with no gene match: 7. CDR3: CASSSGQASNYGYTF. CDR3 coding DNA: TGTGCCAGCAGTTCAGGACAGGCTTCGAACTATGGCTACACCTTC.